This is a list of T cell receptor beta chains from one sample in a study of T-cell memory formation after mild COVID-19. TCRdb independently ran MiXCR on the 5' RACE reads; one entry per CDR3 protein. The sample has some 69,000 distinct CDR3 sequences; 16% are singletons. The sequenced material came from PBMCs or a T cell subset sorted from them (not recorded which). Receptor source: an adult woman who had mild COVID-19 (a few samples of this study predate the infection). Cell type and time point are not known. CDR3s include the opening cysteine and the closing phenylalanine or tryptophan. The order of the fields is clone size, V gene, J gene, D gene, CDR3 DNA, CDR3 protein. D genes are given only for firm matches. Size values are once, few and many counts, or a class for expanded clones, and some rows have none.

abundance: .
v_gene: TRBV30
j_gene: TRBJ1-2
d_gene: .
CDR3nt: TGTGCCTGGAGTGTTCTGAACTATGGCTACACCTTC
CDR3aa: CAWSVLNYGYTF

abundance: .
v_gene: TRBV7-9
j_gene: TRBJ2-3
d_gene: TRBD1
CDR3nt: TGTGCCAGCAGCCGGACAGGGGAGTGGGGCACAGATACGCAGTATTTT
CDR3aa: CASSRTGEWGTDTQYF

abundance: .
v_gene: TRBV19
j_gene: TRBJ2-1
d_gene: .
CDR3nt: TGTGCCAGTAGTGGCTACTCCTACAATGAGCAGTTCTTC
CDR3aa: CASSGYSYNEQFF

abundance: .
v_gene: TRBV7-2
j_gene: TRBJ2-2
d_gene: .
CDR3nt: TGTGCCAGCAGCTTCTTGGGACCGAACACCGGGGAGCTGTTTTTT
CDR3aa: CASSFLGPNTGELFF

abundance: .
v_gene: TRBV5-1
j_gene: TRBJ2-1
d_gene: .
CDR3nt: TGCGCCAGCAGCTTGTACGGCTCCTACAATGAGCAGTTCTTC
CDR3aa: CASSLYGSYNEQFF

abundance: .
v_gene: TRBV5-1
j_gene: TRBJ2-1
d_gene: TRBD2
CDR3nt: TGCGCCAGCAGCTCCCAACCCCCGGGACTAGAGCGCAATGAGCAGTTCTTC
CDR3aa: CASSSQPPGLERNEQFF

abundance: .
v_gene: TRBV19
j_gene: TRBJ2-2
d_gene: .
CDR3nt: TGTGCCAGTACACTGAACACCGGGGAGCTGTTTTTT
CDR3aa: CASTLNTGELFF

abundance: .
v_gene: TRBV7-9
j_gene: TRBJ2-5
d_gene: TRBD2
CDR3nt: TGTGCCAGCAGCTCGCGGGGGGCTGGGGAGACCCAGTACTTC
CDR3aa: CASSSRGAGETQYF

abundance: .
v_gene: TRBV6-6
j_gene: TRBJ2-3
d_gene: .
CDR3nt: TGTGCCAGCAGTAATGGACCCGCGGATACGCAGTATTTT
CDR3aa: CASSNGPADTQYF

abundance: few
v_gene: TRBV13
j_gene: TRBJ1-5
d_gene: TRBD1
CDR3nt: TGTGCCAGCAGCTTAAGAGGGGGCCTGGTGAGCAATCAGCCCCAGCATTTT
CDR3aa: CASSLRGGLVSNQPQHF